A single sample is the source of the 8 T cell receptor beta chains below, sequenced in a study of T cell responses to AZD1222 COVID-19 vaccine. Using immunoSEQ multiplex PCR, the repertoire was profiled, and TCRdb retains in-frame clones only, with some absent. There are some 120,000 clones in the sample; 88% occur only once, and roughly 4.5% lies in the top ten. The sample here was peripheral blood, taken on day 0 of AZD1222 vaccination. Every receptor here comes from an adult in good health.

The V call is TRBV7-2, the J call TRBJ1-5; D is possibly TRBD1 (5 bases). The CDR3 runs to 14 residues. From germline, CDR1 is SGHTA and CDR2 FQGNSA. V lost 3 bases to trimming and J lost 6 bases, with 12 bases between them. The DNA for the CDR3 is TGTGCCAGCAGCTTGGAAGGGGATAGTCAGCCCCAGCATTTT. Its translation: CASSLEGDSQPQHF.

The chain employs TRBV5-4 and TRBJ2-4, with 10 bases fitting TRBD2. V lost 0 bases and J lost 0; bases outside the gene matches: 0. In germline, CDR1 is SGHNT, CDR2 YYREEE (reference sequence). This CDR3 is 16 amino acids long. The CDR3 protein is CASSLGLAGAKNIQYF. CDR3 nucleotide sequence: TGTGCCAGCAGCTTGGGACTAGCGGGAGCCAAAAACATTCAGTACTTC.

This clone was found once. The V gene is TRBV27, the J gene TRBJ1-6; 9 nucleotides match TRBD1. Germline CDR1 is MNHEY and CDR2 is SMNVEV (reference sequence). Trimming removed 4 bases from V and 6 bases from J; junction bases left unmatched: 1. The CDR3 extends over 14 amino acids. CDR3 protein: CASSSGQGNSPLHF. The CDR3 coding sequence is TGTGCCAGCAGTTCGGGACAGGGTAATTCACCCCTCCACTTT.

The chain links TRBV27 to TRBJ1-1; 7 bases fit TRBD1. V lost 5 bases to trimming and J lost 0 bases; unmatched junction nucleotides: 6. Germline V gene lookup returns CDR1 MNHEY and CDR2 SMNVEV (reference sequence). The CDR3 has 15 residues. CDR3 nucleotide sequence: TGTGCCAGCAGTAACAGGGGAACGCTGAACACTGAAGCTTTCTTT. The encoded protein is CASSNRGTLNTEAFF.

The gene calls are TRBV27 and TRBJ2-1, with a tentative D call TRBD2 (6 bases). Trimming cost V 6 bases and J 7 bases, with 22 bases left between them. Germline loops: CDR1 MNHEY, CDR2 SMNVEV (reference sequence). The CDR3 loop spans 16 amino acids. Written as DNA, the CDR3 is TGTGCCAGCAGAATCTCGGAGGGCCCCTTGGGAAATGAGCAGTTCTTC. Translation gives CASRISEGPLGNEQFF.

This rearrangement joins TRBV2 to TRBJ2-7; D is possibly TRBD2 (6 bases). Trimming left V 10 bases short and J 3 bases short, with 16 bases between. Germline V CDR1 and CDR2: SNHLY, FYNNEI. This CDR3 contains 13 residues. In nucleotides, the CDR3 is TGTGCCACCTCGGGACTCCGCCTCTACGAGCAGTACTTC. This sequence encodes CATSGLRLYEQYF.

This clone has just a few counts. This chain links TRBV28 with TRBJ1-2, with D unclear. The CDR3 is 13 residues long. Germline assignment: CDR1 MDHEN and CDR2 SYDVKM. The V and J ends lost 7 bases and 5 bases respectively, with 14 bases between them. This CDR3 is CASNFDGAYGYTF. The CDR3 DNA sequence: TGTGCCAGCAACTTCGACGGCGCTTATGGCTACACCTTC.

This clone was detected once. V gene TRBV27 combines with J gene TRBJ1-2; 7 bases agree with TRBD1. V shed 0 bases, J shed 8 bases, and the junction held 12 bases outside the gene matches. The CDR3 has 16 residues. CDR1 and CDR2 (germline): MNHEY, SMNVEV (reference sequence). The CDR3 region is CASSLSSGTALGGYTF. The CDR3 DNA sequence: TGTGCCAGCAGTTTATCTTCCGGGACAGCCCTGGGAGGCTACACCTTC.